One sample yielded the 19 T cell receptor beta chains listed below, sequenced in a study of T cell repertoires in cytomegalovirus infection. Their target antigens are unknown. TCRdb itself ran the reads through MiXCR, one entry per CDR3 protein. The repertoire includes fewer than 850,000 distinct CDR3 sequences, 25% to 35% of them detected once, and under 15% sits in the top ten. The sequencing used cultured CD8+ T cells from PBMCs, collected from culture after CMV antigen stimulation. The receptor source for this set is a human donor in good health (CMV status not recorded). Some clones in this sample may be carry-over from other donors' samples.

The chain recombines TRBV12-5 with TRBJ1-6; D is undetermined. Germline V lookup: CDR1 LGHNT, CDR2 FRNRAP. The CDR3 contains 15 residues. The germline V and J ends were trimmed by 1 base and 6 bases, with 10 bases remaining between them. CDR3 DNA: TGTGCTAGTGGTTTGGAAGGACGGTGTAATTCACCCCTCCACTTT. It is translated as CASGLEGRCNSPLHF. The full variable domain, rest sourced from reference TRBV12-5 and TRBJ1-6, is DARVTQTPRHKVTEMGQEVTMRCQPILGHNTVFWYRQTMMQGLELLAYFRNRAPLDDSGMPKDRFSAEMPDATLATLKIQPSEPRDSAVYFCASGLEGRCNSPLHFGNGTRLTVT.

This chain joins TRBV7-9 and TRBJ2-3; 8 bases line up with TRBD2. The V segment lost 1 base and the J segment 5 bases; nucleotides outside the gene matches: 8. CDR3 length: 16 residues. Per the germline V gene, CDR1 is SEHNR and CDR2 is FQNEAQ (reference sequence). This CDR3 reads CASSLETGTSVDTQYF. Written as DNA, the CDR3 is TGTGCCAGCAGCTTAGAAACCGGGACTAGTGTAGATACGCAGTATTTT.

As for this clonotype: Being one base from a much bigger clone, this may be a read error. The gene calls are TRBV7-9 and TRBJ1-6, with D possibly being TRBD1 (6 bases). V was clipped by 6 bases and J by 8 bases, with 11 bases between them. The V gene's germline CDR1 is SEHNR and CDR2 FQNEAQ (reference sequence). This CDR3 is built from 13 residues. CDR3 DNA sequence: TGTGCCAGCAGTAACCCAGGGGATTCACCCCTCCACTTT. The encoded protein is CASSNPGDSPLHF.

This clonotype was seen more than once but under ten times. V usage is TRBV2 and J usage is TRBJ2-2; D unresolved. Germline CDR1 SNHLY, CDR2 FYNNEI. This CDR3 is built from 12 residues. With 7 bases removed from V and 5 bases from J, the gap between germline ends came to 8 bases. The CDR3 protein is CASKQRTGELFF. The CDR3, as DNA: TGTGCCAGCAAACAAAGGACCGGGGAGCTGTTTTTT.

CDR3 protein: CASSLGWASGEHHTDTQYF. The DNA for the CDR3 is TGTGCCAGCAGCTTAGGGTGGGCTAGCGGGGAGCACCACACAGATACGCAGTATTTT. The genes are TRBV11-2 and TRBJ2-3, with 9 bases fitting TRBD2. Looked up from germline, CDR1 is SGHAT and CDR2 is FQNNGV. This CDR3 has 19 amino acids. The V and J ends lost 1 base and 2 bases, in that order; junction bases with no gene match: 13.

This clonotype was counted between two and nine times. The chain has TRBV2 and TRBJ2-7, with 7 bases matching TRBD1. Germline trimming cut 6 bases from V and 0 bases from J; bases unmatched to any gene: 5. The length of the CDR3 is 14 residues. Germline V gene data show CDR1 as SNHLY and CDR2 as FYNNEI. The CDR3 DNA is TGTGCCAGCAGGGAGACAGGGCTCTCCTACGAGCAGTACTTC. Amino acid sequence: CASRETGLSYEQYF.

The chain employs TRBV27 and TRBJ2-5; D remains unclear. CDR1 is MNHEY and CDR2 is SMNVEV in the germline V gene (reference sequence). Trimming removed 7 bases at V and 6 bases at J, with 12 bases between. The CDR3 has 12 residues. The CDR3 sequence is CASTSIEQTQYF. For the CDR3, the DNA is TGTGCCAGCACCTCTATCGAACAGACCCAGTACTTC.

This clonotype was seen only once. The gene calls are TRBV2 and TRBJ2-5; TRBD1 agrees at 8 bases. CDR1 is SNHLY and CDR2 is FYNNEI in the germline V gene. This CDR3 is 15 amino acids long. The V segment lost 7 bases and the J segment 4 bases; nucleotides outside the gene matches: 11. The CDR3 DNA reads TGTGCCAGCAAGTTCCGTGACAGGGGTCCAGAGACCCAGTACTTC. As protein: CASKFRDRGPETQYF.

The rearrangement uses TRBV28 and TRBJ1-1, with TRBD1 matching over 7 bases. Germline V CDR1 and CDR2: MDHEN, SYDVKM. V lost 6 bases, J lost 7 bases, and 14 bases stayed unmatched. CDR3 length equals 15 residues. CDR3 DNA: TGTGCCAGCAGCCCAACCGGGACAGTTGGCGATGAAGCTTTCTTT. Translated: CASSPTGTVGDEAFF.

This clonotype was seen a few times. The CDR3 DNA reads as TGTGCCAGTAGTCTCCACCCGCCTAGCGGGGTTTACAATGAGCAGTTCTTC. Amino acids: CASSLHPPSGVYNEQFF. This chain connects TRBV19 to TRBJ2-1; 9 bases map to TRBD2. The CDR3 contains 17 residues. Losses at the gene ends were 5 bases for V and 4 bases for J; bases not matched to a gene: 12. Germline V gene sequence: CDR1 LNHDA, CDR2 SQIVND (reference sequence). Together with reference TRBV19 and TRBJ2-1, the CDR3 gives the full variable domain: DGGITQSPKYLFRKEGQNVTLSCEQNLNHDAMYWYRQDPGQGLRLIYYSQIVNDFQKGDIAEGYSVSREKKESFPLTVTSAQKNPTAFYLCASSLHPPSGVYNEQFFGPGTRLTVL.

CDR3 DNA: TGCAGTGCTAGAGGGGCCGGTGGGGGACTTTTCTCACCCCTCCACTTT. It translates to CSARGAGGGLFSPLHF. The rearrangement joins TRBV20-1 to TRBJ1-6; D may be TRBD1 (5 bases). Looked up from germline, CDR1 is DFQATT and CDR2 is SNEGSKA (reference sequence). With 1 base removed from V and 10 bases from J, the gap between germline ends came to 20 bases. CDR3 length: 16 amino acids.

This chain joins TRBV27 and TRBJ2-6; D is uncertain. V was trimmed by 3 bases and J by 0 bases, leaving 6 bases between them. The CDR3 spans 15 residues. The germline CDR1 and CDR2 sequences are MNHEY and SMNVEV (reference sequence). The CDR3 reads CASSFQYSGANVLTF. The CDR3 coding sequence is TGTGCCAGCAGTTTTCAGTACTCTGGGGCCAACGTCCTGACTTTC.

The chain uses TRBV14 and TRBJ2-1, with D unclear. This CDR3 is 12 amino acids long. V gave up 1 base and J gave up 10 bases, with 8 bases separating them. Germline V CDR1 and CDR2: SGHDN, FVKESK. This CDR3 reads CASSQARMEQFF. For the CDR3, the DNA is TGTGCCAGCAGCCAAGCCAGAATGGAGCAGTTCTTC.

The chain recombines TRBV6-1 with TRBJ2-5; D unresolved. The CDR3 has 15 amino acids. V lost 6 bases and J lost 3, with 17 bases in between. Germline V lookup: CDR1 MNHNS, CDR2 SASEGT. The CDR3 coding sequence is TGTGCCAGCAGCCACGACCCCCTCCAGAAAGAGACCCAGTACTTC. Its translation is CASSHDPLQKETQYF.

The sample holds a few counts of this clonotype. The chain uses TRBV2 and TRBJ2-1; no clear D. Germline CDR1 and CDR2: SNHLY and FYNNEI. This CDR3 region has 15 residues. Trimming removed 6 bases from V and 0 bases from J, with 12 bases in between. The CDR3 spells CASRPTASSYNEQFF. The CDR3, as DNA: TGTGCCAGCAGACCGACGGCCAGCTCCTACAATGAGCAGTTCTTC. Based on the CDR3 plus reference TRBV2 and TRBJ2-1, the full variable domain is EPEVTQTPSHQVTQMGQEVILRCVPISNHLYFYWYRQILGQKVEFLVSFYNNEISEKSEIFDDQFSVERPDGSNFTLKIRSTKLEDSAMYFCASRPTASSYNEQFFGPGTRLTVL.

This clonotype was picked up a small number of times. The CDR3 sequence: CASSLPSYGQGNGYTF. CDR3 DNA sequence: TGCGCCAGCAGCTTACCCTCCTACGGACAGGGGAACGGCTACACCTTC. V gene TRBV5-1 combines with J gene TRBJ1-2; 9 positions agree with TRBD1. CDR1 is SGHRS and CDR2 is YFSETQ in the germline V gene. This CDR3 is built from 16 residues. The junction had 13 bases not matched to a gene; V was cut back by 2 bases and J by 8 bases.

The J gene is TRBJ1-1, the V gene TRBV20-1; D not certain. This CDR3 has 10 residues. V was pared by 4 bases and J by 7 bases, with 7 bases between. Germline V gives CDR1 DFQATT, CDR2 SNEGSKA (reference sequence). The CDR3 DNA reads as TGCAGTGCTACCGAAAATGAAGCTTTCTTT. This encodes CSATENEAFF.

This clonotype is labeled medium-sized. The chain has TRBV7-6 and TRBJ2-1, with 15 bases matching TRBD2. Losses at the gene ends were 5 bases for V and 3 bases for J; bases not matched to a gene: 8. From germline, CDR1 is SGHVS and CDR2 FNYEAQ. The CDR3 runs 18 residues. The CDR3 sequence is CASSGPGLAGGFYNEQFF. The CDR3 bases are TGTGCCAGCAGCGGACCGGGACTAGCGGGGGGATTCTACAATGAGCAGTTCTTC.

The chain couples TRBV9 to TRBJ2-3, with D perhaps assigned TRBD1 or TRBD2 (6 bases each). There are 15 residues in the CDR3. Germline V gives CDR1 SGDLS, CDR2 YYNGEE. V was pared by 4 bases and J by 3 bases, with 15 bases between. This CDR3 is CASSPEGGPTDTQYF. CDR3 bases: TGTGCCAGCAGCCCCGAGGGGGGACCTACAGATACGCAGTATTTT.